This T cell receptor (beta chain) was recorded in a study of blood T cell repertoires in COVID-19. Original processing methods: Nucleated cell number was recorded as an estimate derived from reference gene primer amplification. Sequencing used immunoSEQ multiplex PCR; TCRdb keeps in-frame clones, though not all of them. That table gives V, J and clone size, and the DNA gave D and trimming. The profile shows 250,000 to 400,000 clones, approximately 87% of them singletons. This CDR3 is built from 15 residues. CDR1 and CDR2 from the germline V gene are LGHDT and YNNKEL (reference sequence). V lost 6 bases to trimming and J lost 2 bases, with 14 bases between them.

The TCR sequence derives from a woman aged 25 to 39 with COVID-19, enrolled during active disease. Sequenced material: peripheral blood. J is TRBJ1-5 and V is TRBV3-1 (or the pseudogene TRBV3-2); the D is unclear. CDR3 in amino acids: CASSHHPQGNQPQHF. The CDR3 nucleotides read TGTGCCAGCAGTCACCATCCCCAGGGCAATCAGCCCCAGCATTTT.